The clone carrying this TCR beta chain showed up just a few times. Its specificity is not known. The data stem from a study of beta chain features in type 1 diabetes. General study findings and limits: Within the patient group, naive, central memory and Treg TCRB repertoires appeared more similar to each other than within healthy donors. Insertions at VDJ junctions were less frequent in type 1 diabetes patients. These patients also deleted more nucleotides at the same junctions. Shorter TCRB CDR3s, moderately but significantly so, marked every one of the four CD4+ subsets in Type 1 diabetes patients.

As every portion of the isolated RNA was reverse transcribed, the sequencing read expressed TCRB transcripts. Approximately 3.6 million reads per sample on average were obtained from naive, central memory and regulatory T cell samples. Measured with immunoSEQ multiplex PCR; TCRdb has only the in-frame clones, and not every one. The sample has about 190,000 clones; roughly 7.1% are singletons. CDR1 is SGHNT and CDR2 is YYREEE in the germline V gene (reference sequence). CDR3 size: 14 residues. Trimming cost V 3 bases and J 3 bases, with 12 bases left between them. The origin of this receptor is a woman in her forties with type 1 diabetes. The J gene is TRBJ1-2, the V gene TRBV5-4; D possibly corresponds to TRBD1 (6 bases). The specimen was central memory CD4+ T cells from blood. The CDR3 coding sequence is TGTGCCAGCAGCTATCAGGGGTTTCACTATGGCTACACCTTC. Amino acid sequence: CASSYQGFHYGYTF.